This TCR beta chain was found in a study of cytotoxic CD8 clonotypes in ibrutinib-treated CLL. Overall study context: The cohort had around 11 relapsed/refractory and fewer than 16 treatment-naive patients, 17 to 18 IGHV unmutated.

The protocol was immunoSEQ multiplex PCR, while the TCRdb copy is restricted to in-frame clones and leaves out a portion. The sample contains 52,000 or so clones, roughly 50% of which appear only once. The sequence was collected from a human donor with chronic lymphocytic leukemia. Sequencing used PBMCs, obtained at disease progression, from a patient treated with ibrutinib.

The CDR3: CASTRGVGGYEQYF. In nucleotides, the CDR3 is TGTGCCAGCACCCGTGGGGTAGGGGGCTACGAGCAGTACTTC. This chain connects TRBV7-9 to TRBJ2-7; tentatively, D is TRBD1 (6 bases). Between the trimmed V and J ends, which lost 7 bases and 3 bases, there was a span of 16 bases. The germline V gene encodes CDR1 SEHNR and CDR2 FQNEAQ (reference sequence). This CDR3 is built from 14 residues.